This T cell receptor (beta chain) was found in a study of blood T cell repertoires in COVID-19. Participants classified as exposed had met a COVID-19 case within 2 weeks before study entry. Using immunoSEQ multiplex PCR, the repertoire was profiled, and TCRdb retains in-frame clones only, with some absent. The data hold around 220,000 clones, with around 91% observed a single time. The TCR comes from a man aged 30 to 39 who had been exposed to COVID-19. Source material: PBMCs or T cells enriched from blood (not recorded which).

DNA for the CDR3: TGTGCCAGTAGTCCCCAGCGGGGGCTGAACACCGGGGAGCTGTTTTTT. Protein: CASSPQRGLNTGELFF. This rearrangement joins TRBV19 to TRBJ2-2; 8 bases line up with TRBD2. V dropped 5 bases and J dropped 1; count of bases not matched to a gene: 6. CDR3 length equals 16 residues. The germline CDR1 and CDR2 sequences are LNHDA and SQIVND (reference sequence).